Included here is one T cell receptor beta chain sequence, with context. This record comes from a study of technical replicates of blood from several donors. Clones were read by immunoSEQ multiplex PCR, and TCRdb kept only the in-frame ones, dropping some. The top ten hold around 0.3% of the sample, which has about 88,000 clones, approximately 90% seen once. Germline V lookup: CDR1 SGHKS, CDR2 YYEKEE (reference sequence). Trimming removed 4 bases from V and 4 bases from J, with 15 bases in between. The CDR3 has 15 residues. The origin of this receptor is a human donor in good health. The sample consisted of T cells isolated from PBMCs. The V and J genes are TRBV5-5 and TRBJ2-1, with a weak D call TRBD2 (6 bases). The DNA for the CDR3 is TGTGCCAGCAGCGCGGGGACCTCTGTTTACAATGAGCAGTTCTTC. Its protein is CASSAGTSVYNEQFF.